The entry below gives a single T cell receptor (beta chain) sequence along with its context. Authors' analysis steps: Reference gene primers were amplified, and this amplification served to estimate nucleated cell counts. The repertoire was sequenced with immunoSEQ multiplex PCR; TCRdb's copy has only in-frame clones and lacks some. V and J calls and clone size are as listed in that table; D and trimming were resolved from the DNA. This table has some 290,000 clones, about nine tenths appearing once. The data belong to a study of blood T cell repertoires in COVID-19. Overall study: Sources were T cells, B-cell-depleted T cells, or PBMCs; the material itself was cDNA or gDNA.

The germline V gene has CDR1 SNHLY and CDR2 FYNNEI. The CDR3 is 13 residues long. V lost 8 bases and J lost 1, with 11 bases in between. V usage is TRBV2 and J usage is TRBJ2-5; a possible D gene is TRBD1 (5 bases). The clonotype comes from a woman under 40 with COVID-19, enrolled during active disease. The sample comprised peripheral blood. The DNA of the CDR3 is TGTGCCAGCTTTCGACAGAGCCAAGAGACCCAGTACTTC. Protein product: CASFRQSQETQYF.